This entry lists 22 T cell receptor beta chains sequenced from one sample in a study of identical twins. TCRdb analysed the 5' RACE reads with MiXCR anew, one entry per CDR3 protein. Of 700,000 or so distinct CDR3 sequences in the sample, 8.6% are singletons; the top ten hold 0.98%. These data also featured in a second study, about yellow fever vaccine responses in identical twins.

Sequencing input: PBMCs. Source of these receptors: a woman aged 18-29 years in good health.

The sample holds a few counts of this clonotype. This chain joins TRBV6-5 and TRBJ2-7; D remains unclear. CDR1 is MNHEY and CDR2 is SVGAGI in the germline V gene. The ends were cut back, 0 bases at V and 5 bases at J, with 20 bases in the middle. The length of the CDR3 is 17 residues. CDR3 bases: TGTGCCAGCAGTTACTCGCCCAGTCTAGAATATCCAAACGAGCAGTACTTC. Translation gives CASSYSPSLEYPNEQYF.

This chain connects TRBV11-1 to TRBJ1-4; 9 positions agree with TRBD1. Germline V gives CDR1 SGHAT, CDR2 FQDESV (reference sequence). V lost 3 bases to trimming and J lost 6 bases; unmatched junction nucleotides: 14. This CDR3 contains 18 residues. CDR3 amino acids: CASSLPPGTGRGDEKLFF. The CDR3 region has the DNA TGTGCCAGCAGCTTGCCCCCGGGGACAGGGCGAGGGGATGAAAAACTGTTTTTT.

This clonotype was seen a handful of times. The chain uses TRBV6-2 or TRBV6-3 and TRBJ1-5; TRBD1 is a possible D gene (5 bases). From germline, CDR1 is MNHEY and CDR2 SVGEGT. This CDR3 spans 16 amino acids. Trimming took off 6 bases at V and 4 bases at J, with 19 bases between the two ends. CDR3 in amino acids: CASRPGPGRINQPQHF. Written as DNA, the CDR3 is TGTGCCAGCAGGCCTGGCCCGGGACGGATAAATCAGCCCCAGCATTTT.

This clonotype was seen a few times. V gene TRBV4-2 combines with J gene TRBJ1-1; D is perhaps TRBD1 (5 bases). Trimming removed 2 bases at V and 0 bases at J, with 10 bases between. The germline V gene has CDR1 LGHNA and CDR2 YNFKEQ. The CDR3 is made up of 15 amino acids. CDR3 sequence reads: CASSQIAGVNTEAFF. The CDR3 DNA sequence: TGTGCCAGCAGCCAAATTGCGGGGGTGAACACTGAAGCTTTCTTT.

The chain combines TRBV4-3 with TRBJ1-1; D is unresolved. V lost 0 bases to trimming and J lost 1 base, with 9 bases between them. Germline lookup yields CDR1 LGHNA and CDR2 YSLEER. This CDR3 has 15 amino acids. The CDR3 region is CASSQDEGSNTEAFF. As DNA, the CDR3 is TGCGCCAGCAGCCAAGATGAGGGTTCGAACACTGAAGCTTTCTTT.

This clonotype has just a few counts. The CDR3 region has the DNA TGTGCCAGCAGTCCGTCCCGGACAGGGGCAAACATTCAGTACTTC. Translation gives CASSPSRTGANIQYF. The chain combines TRBV28 with TRBJ2-4; TRBD1 matches at 9 bases. CDR3 size: 15 residues. The V segment lost 5 bases and the J segment 6 bases; nucleotides outside the gene matches: 8. CDR1 is MDHEN, CDR2 SYDVKM, per germline.

This chain connects TRBV6-2 or TRBV6-3 to TRBJ2-7; 7 nucleotides agree with TRBD2. V shed 0 bases and J 0 bases; nucleotides not matched to a gene: 2. This CDR3 contains 15 residues. Looked up from germline, CDR1 is MNHEY and CDR2 is SVGEGT. The CDR3 region is CASSYSGGSSYEQYF. The CDR3 nucleotides read TGTGCCAGCAGTTACTCGGGCGGGAGCTCCTACGAGCAGTACTTC.

This clonotype has a handful of counts. V is TRBV14 and J is TRBJ2-7; 13 bases match TRBD2. The CDR3 has 17 residues. Germline V CDR1 and CDR2: SGHDN, FVKESK. After removal of 3 bases from V and 5 bases from J, the junction contained 10 bases not matched to a gene. This chain's CDR3 is CASSHPGLAGFHHEQYF. The CDR3 DNA reads as TGTGCCAGCAGCCACCCGGGACTAGCGGGATTTCACCACGAGCAGTACTTC. Combining the CDR3 with reference TRBV14 and TRBJ2-7 gives the whole variable domain EAGVTQFPSHSVIEKGQTVTLRCDPISGHDNLYWYRRVMGKEIKFLLHFVKESKQDESGMPNNRFLAERTGGTYSTLKVQPAELEDSGVYFCASSHPGLAGFHHEQYFGPGTRLTVT.

This clonotype turned up a few times. The chain employs TRBV27 and TRBJ2-1, with 11 bases identical to TRBD1. Germline CDR1 MNHEY, CDR2 SMNVEV (reference sequence). CDR3 size: 15 residues. Germline trimming cut 9 bases from V and 8 bases from J; bases unmatched to any gene: 12. In DNA form, the CDR3 reads TGTGCCAGTAGACGACCGGGACAGGGGGTCTATGAGCAGTTCTTC. This encodes CASRRPGQGVYEQFF.

This clonotype has at least ten counts. The chain links TRBV12-3 or TRBV12-4 to TRBJ2-7; 9 bases line up with TRBD1. V lost 6 bases and J lost 6; bases outside the gene matches: 9. The CDR3 is 14 amino acids. The CDR3 is CASSPAGQGGEQYF. CDR3 DNA: TGTGCCAGCAGCCCCGCGGGACAGGGAGGCGAGCAGTACTTC.

V is TRBV6-2 or TRBV6-3 and J is TRBJ2-3; TRBD1 aligns across 7 bases. Germline-derived CDR1 and CDR2 are MNHEY and SVGEGT. J was trimmed by 4 bases and V by 4 bases; bases with no gene match: 5. The CDR3 has 14 residues. CDR3 bases: TGTGCCAGCAGTTCCGGGGACAGTCCAGATACGCAGTATTTT. Its translation is CASSSGDSPDTQYF.

Many counts were recorded for this clonotype. The rearrangement joins TRBV6-2 or TRBV6-3 to TRBJ1-5, with D unresolved. The V and J ends lost 7 bases and 0 bases respectively, with 7 bases between them. This CDR3 is 13 amino acids long. CDR1 and CDR2 (germline): MNHEY, SVGEGT. The CDR3 region is CASTEDSNQPQHF. The CDR3 DNA follows: TGTGCCAGCACGGAAGATAGCAATCAGCCCCAGCATTTT.

The table lists this clonotype with many counts. This chain links TRBV7-8 with TRBJ2-7, with 8 bases matching TRBD1. The V and J ends lost 7 bases and 3 bases, in that order; junction bases with no gene match: 5. Germline assignment: CDR1 SGHVS and CDR2 FQNEAQ. This CDR3 contains 13 residues. CDR3 in DNA: TGTGCCAGCACCCCGGGACAGGACTACGAGCAGTACTTC. As protein: CASTPGQDYEQYF. Full variable domain (rest looked up from reference TRBV7-8 and TRBJ2-7): GAGVSQSPRYKVAKRGQDVALRCDPISGHVSLFWYQQALGQGPEFLTYFQNEAQLDKSGLPSDRFFAERPEGSVSTLKIQRTQQEDSAVYLCASTPGQDYEQYFGPGTRLTVT.

This clonotype occurred a few times. The chain couples TRBV11-2 to TRBJ2-7; 8 bases are shared with TRBD2. The CDR3 loop spans 14 amino acids. Trimming took 5 bases from V and 3 from J; bases not matched to a gene: 6. Germline loops: CDR1 SGHAT, CDR2 FQNNGV. In DNA form, the CDR3 reads TGTGCCAGCAGCACTGGGACTAGATACTACGAGCAGTACTTC. It codes for CASSTGTRYYEQYF.

CDR3 region: CASSLVLGGGAYEQYF. CDR3 bases: TGTGCCAGCAGCTTAGTCCTTGGCGGGGGGGCCTACGAGCAGTACTTC. V gene TRBV7-9 combines with J gene TRBJ2-7; the match to TRBD2 covers 9 bases. This CDR3 is built from 16 residues. CDR1 is SEHNR and CDR2 is FQNEAQ in the germline V gene (reference sequence). J gave up 2 bases and V 1 base, and 6 bases lay outside the gene matches. Using reference TRBV7-9 and TRBJ2-7 for the parts outside the CDR3, the full variable domain is DTGVSQNPRHKITKRGQNVTFRCDPISEHNRLYWYRQTLGQGPEFLTYFQNEAQLEKSRLLSDRFSAERPKGSFSTLEIQRTEQGDSAMYLCASSLVLGGGAYEQYFGPGTRLTVT.

The J gene is TRBJ2-2, the V gene TRBV15; D not resolved. The germline gives CDR1 LNHNV, CDR2 YYDKDF (reference sequence). The CDR3 runs to 17 residues. V shed 9 bases and J shed 1 base, with 21 bases lying between them. The CDR3 spells CATAEPRALVNTGELFF. Written as DNA, the CDR3 is TGTGCCACGGCCGAACCGAGAGCATTAGTGAACACCGGGGAGCTGTTTTTT.

This clonotype has a handful of counts. The chain employs TRBV4-3 and TRBJ2-7; no clear D gene. This CDR3 has 15 amino acids. Looked up from germline, CDR1 is LGHNA and CDR2 is YSLEER. Trimming pared 0 bases from V and 7 bases from J, leaving 16 bases between. The chain's CDR3 is CASSQDRQLHGEQYF. Here the CDR3 DNA reads TGCGCCAGCAGCCAAGATCGACAACTGCACGGGGAGCAGTACTTC.

The table lists this clonotype with a few counts. V usage is TRBV5-1 and J usage is TRBJ2-2, with D possibly matching TRBD2 (5 bases). V was clipped by 4 bases and J by 0 bases, with 10 bases between them. Germline CDR1 and CDR2: SGHRS and YFSETQ. The CDR3 covers 15 residues. CDR3 DNA sequence: TGCGCCAGCAGCCCCGAGGGTACGAACACCGGGGAGCTGTTTTTT. Protein product: CASSPEGTNTGELFF.

This clonotype was found a few times. The chain has TRBV10-2 and TRBJ1-4, with TRBD1 matching over 11 bases. V shed 3 bases, J shed 5 bases, and the junction held 11 bases outside the gene matches. The CDR3 totals 18 residues. Germline lookup yields CDR1 WSHSY and CDR2 SAAADI. CDR3 region: CASSDLGTGGKGNEKLFF. CDR3 in DNA: TGCGCCAGCAGTGATCTCGGGACAGGGGGAAAGGGGAATGAAAAACTGTTTTTT.

There are many counts of this clonotype. The J gene is TRBJ2-2, the V gene TRBV28; D is perhaps TRBD2 (6 bases). V lost 7 bases, J lost 0 bases, and 15 bases lay in between. CDR3 length: 16 amino acids. Germline CDR1 and CDR2: MDHEN and SYDVKM. The CDR3 coding sequence is TGTGCCAGCACCCCTGTTGGCGGGACGAACACCGGGGAGCTGTTTTTT. Its protein is CASTPVGGTNTGELFF. Looking up the rest from reference TRBV28 and TRBJ2-2 gives the full variable domain: DVKVTQSSRYLVKRTGEKVFLECVQDMDHENMFWYRQDPGLGLRLIYFSYDVKMKEKGDIPEGYSVSREKKERFSLILESASTNQTSMYLCASTPVGGTNTGELFFGEGSRLTVL.

Note on this clonotype: The junction departs from the called germline gene at one end, perhaps through a read error. The CDR3 spells CASSLGTSGAVF. CDR3 coding DNA: TGTGCCAGCAGTCTCGGGACTAGCGGGGCAGTATTC. The chain joins TRBV12-3 or TRBV12-4 to TRBJ2-5; 13 positions match TRBD2. This CDR3 region has 12 residues.

This clonotype occurred many times. The chain couples TRBV12-3 or TRBV12-4 to TRBJ1-2; 8 bases fit TRBD1. V was pared by 4 bases and J by 3 bases, with 4 bases of the junction left unmatched. CDR3 length equals 14 residues. CDR3 in amino acids: CASSSGQGYYGYTF. In DNA, the CDR3 is TGTGCCAGCAGTTCCGGACAGGGTTACTATGGCTACACCTTC.